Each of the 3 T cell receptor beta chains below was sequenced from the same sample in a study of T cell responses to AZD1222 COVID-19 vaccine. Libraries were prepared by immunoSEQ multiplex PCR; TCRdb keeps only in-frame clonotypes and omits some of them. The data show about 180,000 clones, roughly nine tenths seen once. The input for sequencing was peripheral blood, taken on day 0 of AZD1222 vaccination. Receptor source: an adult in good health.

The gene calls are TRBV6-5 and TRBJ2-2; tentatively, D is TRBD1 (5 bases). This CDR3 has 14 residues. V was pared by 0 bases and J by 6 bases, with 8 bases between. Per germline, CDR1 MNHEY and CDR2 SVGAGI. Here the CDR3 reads CASSYSQVSGELFF. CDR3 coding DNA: TGTGCCAGCAGTTACTCACAGGTCTCCGGGGAGCTGTTTTTT.

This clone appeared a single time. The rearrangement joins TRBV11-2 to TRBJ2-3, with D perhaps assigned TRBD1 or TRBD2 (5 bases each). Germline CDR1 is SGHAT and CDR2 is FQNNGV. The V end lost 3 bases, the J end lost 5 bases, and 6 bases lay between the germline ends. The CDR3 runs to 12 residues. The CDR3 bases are TGTGCCAGCAGCTTGGGGGAAGATACGCAGTATTTT. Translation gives CASSLGEDTQYF.

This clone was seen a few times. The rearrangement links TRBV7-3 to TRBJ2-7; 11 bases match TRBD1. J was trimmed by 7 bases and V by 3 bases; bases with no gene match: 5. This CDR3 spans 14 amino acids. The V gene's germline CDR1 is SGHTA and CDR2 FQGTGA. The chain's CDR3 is CASSLGQGDREQYF. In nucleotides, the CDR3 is TGTGCCAGCAGCTTGGGACAGGGGGACAGGGAGCAGTACTTC.